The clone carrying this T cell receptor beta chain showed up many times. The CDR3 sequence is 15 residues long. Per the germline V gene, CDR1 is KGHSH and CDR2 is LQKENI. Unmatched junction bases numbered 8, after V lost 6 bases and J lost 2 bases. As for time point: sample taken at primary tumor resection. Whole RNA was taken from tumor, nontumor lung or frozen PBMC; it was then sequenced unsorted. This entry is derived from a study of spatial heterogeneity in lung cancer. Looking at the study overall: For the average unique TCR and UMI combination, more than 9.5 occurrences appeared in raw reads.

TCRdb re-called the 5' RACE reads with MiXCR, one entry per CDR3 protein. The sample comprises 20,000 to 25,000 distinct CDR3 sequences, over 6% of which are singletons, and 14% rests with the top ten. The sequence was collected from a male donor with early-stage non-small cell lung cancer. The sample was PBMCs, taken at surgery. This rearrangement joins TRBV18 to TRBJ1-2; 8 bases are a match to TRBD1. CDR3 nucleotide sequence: TGTGCCAGCTCGCCCCGGACAGGGCGGAACTATGGCTACACCTTC. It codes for CASSPRTGRNYGYTF.